Listed below are T cell receptor beta chains from one sample, sequenced in a study of OX40 agonist ivuxolimab in advanced cancers. Assay used: immunoSEQ multiplex PCR; TCRdb lists only in-frame clones, some missing. The data show about 76,000 clones, with over 75% seen just once and around 0.95% held by the top ten. This specimen was CD4+ or CD8+ T cells sorted from blood, taken in a trial of the OX40 agonist ivuxolimab. All receptors derive from an adult with an advanced solid tumor such as melanoma, head and neck, liver or kidney cancer. Both conserved end residues are trimmed from each CDR3.

J gene: TRBJ1-1; V gene: TRBV19; CDR3 protein: ASSPLDRSNTEAF
J gene: TRBJ2-7; V gene: TRBV18; CDR3 protein: GTKPDGSYEQY
J gene: TRBJ2-1; V gene: TRBV19; CDR3 protein: ASSNRTEQF
J gene: TRBJ2-3; V gene: TRBV5-1; CDR3 protein: ASSLAFPNTDTQY
J gene: TRBJ1-4; V gene: TRBV4-1; CDR3 protein: ASRRPGEKLF
J gene: TRBJ2-7; V gene: TRBV7-3; CDR3 protein: ASSPRSGRDSYEQY
J gene: TRBJ1-5; V gene: TRBV27; CDR3 protein: ASSLREGNQPQH
J gene: TRBJ2-2; V gene: TRBV19; CDR3 protein: ASSIKLAGGPNTGELF
J gene: TRBJ2-7; V gene: TRBV7-9; CDR3 protein: ASSRGTGGIYEQY
J gene: TRBJ1-1; V gene: TRBV20-1; CDR3 protein: SASGGTEAF
J gene: TRBJ1-3; V gene: TRBV18; CDR3 protein: ASSPSSGNTIY
J gene: TRBJ1-6; V gene: TRBV7-2; CDR3 protein: ASSPVTGGFSPLH
J gene: TRBJ1-5; V gene: TRBV28; CDR3 protein: ASSPDSFYSNQPQH
J gene: TRBJ2-7; V gene: TRBV2; CDR3 protein: ASVAGSYEQY
J gene: TRBJ2-7; V gene: TRBV4-2; CDR3 protein: ASSQDLRSQLDYEQY
J gene: TRBJ2-3; V gene: TRBV11-2; CDR3 protein: ASSLGRVSTDTQY
J gene: TRBJ2-3; V gene: TRBV7-2; CDR3 protein: ASSFPGTDTQY
J gene: TRBJ2-1; V gene: TRBV11-3; CDR3 protein: ASSLGQGTVDEQF
J gene: TRBJ2-2; V gene: TRBV25-1; CDR3 protein: ASRGQGGITGELF
J gene: TRBJ1-6; V gene: TRBV5-1; CDR3 protein: ASSLGEAGGNSPLH
J gene: TRBJ2-5; V gene: TRBV18; CDR3 protein: ASSPIRQTQY
J gene: TRBJ2-1; V gene: TRBV5-1; CDR3 protein: ASSPAGDSYNEQF
J gene: TRBJ2-2; V gene: TRBV11-3; CDR3 protein: ASSSHRQGRTGELF
J gene: TRBJ2-7; V gene: TRBV6-1; CDR3 protein: ASSEWGSYEQY
J gene: TRBJ1-4; V gene: TRBV5-1; CDR3 protein: ASSWGQGAGTNEKLF
J gene: TRBJ1-2; V gene: TRBV5-4; CDR3 protein: ASSSSGRGNYGYT
J gene: TRBJ2-2; V gene: TRBV6-4; CDR3 protein: AALISGTFAGELF
J gene: TRBJ2-2; V gene: TRBV5-1; CDR3 protein: ASSQDPRDTGELF
J gene: TRBJ1-4; V gene: TRBV11-2; CDR3 protein: ASSFLEGGAREKLF